These 20 T cell receptor beta chains originate from one sample sequenced in a study of blood T cells in healthy people across ages. A J-beta primer mix and a sample-barcoded 5' primer were used in a second PCR of roughly 7 to 12 cycles. Each CDR3 protein is one row after TCRdb ran MiXCR on the 5' RACE reads. The profile shows 850,000 to 1,000,000 distinct CDR3 sequences, approximately 49% of them singletons. Material: blood. The receptors were sampled from a man younger than 40 in good health.

This chain links TRBV11-3 with TRBJ2-4; TRBD2 might be the D (6 bases). The J call is doubtful: the DNA matches TRBJ2-7 better. Germline lookup yields CDR1 SGHNT and CDR2 YENEEA. This CDR3 region has 14 residues. The chain's CDR3 is CASSVGGGGVEQYF. The CDR3 coding sequence is TGTGCCAGCAGCGTAGGCGGTGGAGGGGTCGAGCAGTACTTC.

The gene calls are TRBV14 and TRBJ2-1, with D uncertain. The V end was cut by 0 bases, the J end by 11 bases, with 8 bases between. CDR1 is SGHDN, CDR2 FVKESK, per germline. This CDR3 comprises 12 residues. The CDR3 nucleotides read TGTGCCAGCAGCCAAGATAACATTAAGCAGTTCTTC. Protein product: CASSQDNIKQFF.

V usage is TRBV24-1 and J usage is TRBJ2-1; D gene unclear. CDR3 length equals 11 residues. The V end lost 9 bases, the J end lost 7 bases, and 9 bases lay between the germline ends. Germline V gives CDR1 KGHDR, CDR2 SFDVKD. CDR3 coding DNA: TGTGCCACCGGAATGGGGAATGAGCAGTTCTTC. This sequence encodes CATGMGNEQFF.

V is TRBV2 and J is TRBJ2-5, with D possibly being TRBD1 or TRBD2 (6 bases each). This CDR3 region has 16 residues. V gave up 6 bases and J gave up 11 bases, with 28 bases separating them. Per the germline V gene, CDR1 is SNHLY and CDR2 is FYNNEI. Here the CDR3 DNA reads TGTGCCAGCAGCCTGCGGGGCAGGGGAATTTACAATGAGCAGTACTTC. Its translation is CASSLRGRGIYNEQYF.

CDR3 DNA sequence: TGTGCCAGCAGCTCCGTCTTGGTAGGGTCTTCTAATTCACCCCTCCACTTT. It encodes CASSSVLVGSSNSPLHF. This chain links TRBV7-9 with TRBJ1-6; no firm D call. V was cut by 4 bases and J by 6 bases, with 19 bases left in between. This CDR3 is built from 17 residues. The germline gives CDR1 SEHNR, CDR2 FQNEAQ (reference sequence).

The V gene is TRBV12-3 or TRBV12-4, the J gene TRBJ2-4; D might be TRBD1 or TRBD2, each matching 5 bases. The DNA end favors TRBJ2-7, so the J call may be wrong. The CDR3 spans 15 residues. The CDR3 loop reads CASSQPGTVGHEQYF. CDR3 nucleotide sequence: TGTGCCAGCAGTCAGCCCGGGACGGTGGGACACGAGCAGTACTTC.

This clonotype was observed a few times. A much bigger clone sits one base away, suggesting this may be a read error. The chain carries TRBV28 and TRBJ1-1; D is perhaps TRBD1 (6 bases). This CDR3 spans 17 amino acids. Germline CDR1 and CDR2: MDHEN and SYDVKM. V was trimmed by 2 bases and J by 0 bases, leaving 16 bases between them. For the CDR3, the DNA is TGTGCCAGCAGTTTAGAGGGGGGAAGTCCTATGAACACTGAAGCTTTCTTT. Residues: CASSLEGGSPMNTEAFF.

V and J are TRBV7-2 and TRBJ1-5; D is unresolved. The V gene's germline CDR1 is SGHTA and CDR2 FQGNSA. This CDR3 is 13 amino acids long. Trimming removed 8 bases from V and 3 bases from J, with 11 bases in between. CDR3 nucleotide sequence: TGTGCCAGCGGCAGCTTGGTCAATCAGCCCCAGCATTTT. It translates to CASGSLVNQPQHF.

The chain recombines TRBV5-1 with TRBJ2-1; 10 bases align to TRBD2. V shed 5 bases, J shed 7 bases, and the junction held 6 bases outside the gene matches. In germline, CDR1 is SGHRS, CDR2 YFSETQ. The length of the CDR3 is 14 residues. The CDR3 protein is CASRKAGGPNEQFF. In DNA, the CDR3 is TGCGCCAGCAGGAAAGCGGGGGGGCCGAATGAGCAGTTCTTC.

The table lists this clonotype with a few counts. CDR3 residues: CASSPLLRGPRYEQYF. In nucleotides, the CDR3 is TGTGCCAGCAGTCCCCTACTCCGGGGGCCCCGCTACGAGCAGTACTTC. J is TRBJ2-7 and V is TRBV12-3 or TRBV12-4; either TRBD1 or TRBD2 may fit D (6 bases each). The CDR3 is 16 amino acids. The V end lost 5 bases, the J end lost 3 bases, and 20 bases lay between the germline ends.

This chain connects TRBV3-1 to TRBJ1-1; D is uncertain. V was cut by 4 bases and J by 10 bases, with 19 bases left in between. CDR3 size: 14 residues. CDR1 LGHDT and CDR2 YNNKEL come from the germline V gene (reference sequence). The CDR3 sequence: CASSPWSWSGGAFF. As DNA, the CDR3 is TGTGCCAGCAGCCCATGGTCGTGGTCGGGCGGAGCTTTCTTT.

The chain joins TRBV24-1 to TRBJ2-1; D assignment may be TRBD1 or TRBD2 (7 bases each). The CDR3 has 14 amino acids. Between the trimmed V and J ends, which lost 3 bases and 9 bases, there was a span of 14 bases. Germline CDR1 and CDR2: KGHDR and SFDVKD. CDR3 residues: CATSDEPGGGEQFF. In nucleotides, the CDR3 is TGTGCCACCAGTGATGAACCAGGGGGGGGTGAGCAGTTCTTC.

CDR3 sequence (DNA): TGTGCCAGCAGGACAGGGGCCACTGAAGCTTTCTTT. Encoded protein: CASRTGATEAFF. V gene TRBV6-5 combines with J gene TRBJ1-1; TRBD1 aligns across 8 bases. This CDR3 contains 12 residues. Germline V gives CDR1 MNHEY, CDR2 SVGAGI. V was pared by 6 bases and J by 4 bases, with 1 base of the junction left unmatched.

The V and J genes are TRBV5-1 and TRBJ2-7, with TRBD1 as a possible D gene (6 bases). The CDR3 is made up of 14 amino acids. Germline CDR1 reads SGHRS; CDR2 reads YFSETQ. V was shortened by 6 bases and J by 2 bases, with 15 bases between the two germline ends. The CDR3 sequence: CASNINQGTYEQYF. The CDR3 nucleotides are TGCGCCAGCAACATAAATCAGGGGACCTACGAGCAGTACTTC.

This rearrangement joins TRBV4-1 to TRBJ2-7; no clear D. This CDR3 contains 16 residues. The germline V and J ends were trimmed by 0 bases and 2 bases, with 14 bases remaining between them. Looked up from germline, CDR1 is MGHRA and CDR2 is YSYEKL. Here the CDR3 reads CASSQDSTVKTYEQYF. For the CDR3, the DNA is TGCGCCAGCAGCCAAGATTCAACAGTAAAAACCTACGAGCAGTACTTC.

The chain joins TRBV20-1 to TRBJ2-1; possible D gene TRBD1, 6 bases. Trimming took off 1 base at V and 1 base at J, with 8 bases between the two ends. This CDR3 is 14 amino acids long. In germline, CDR1 is DFQATT, CDR2 SNEGSKA (reference sequence). The CDR3 reads CSARGRGSYNEQFF. CDR3 DNA: TGCAGTGCTAGAGGCAGGGGTTCCTACAATGAGCAGTTCTTC.

This clonotype came up a few times. This chain joins TRBV4-3 and TRBJ2-7; no reliable D call. The germline V gene has CDR1 LGHNA and CDR2 YSLEER. There are 15 residues in the CDR3. The V gene lost 0 bases and the J gene lost 2 bases, with 11 bases spanning the gap. The CDR3 protein is CASSQDPRATYEQYF. Here the CDR3 DNA reads TGCGCCAGCAGCCAAGACCCACGGGCAACCTACGAGCAGTACTTC.

The chain combines TRBV28 with TRBJ1-2; 7 nucleotides match TRBD1. The trim removed 6 bases at V and 6 bases at J, leaving 7 bases unmatched. The CDR3 covers 13 residues. Germline V gene sequence: CDR1 MDHEN, CDR2 SYDVKM. As DNA, the CDR3 is TGTGCCAGCAGCTCAGACAGGGCTCATGGCTACACCTTC. Translating gives CASSSDRAHGYTF.

V usage is TRBV11-2 and J usage is TRBJ1-2; D ambiguous. The CDR3 loop spans 15 amino acids. Trimming removed 2 bases at V and 2 bases at J, with 12 bases between. CDR1 is SGHAT and CDR2 is FQNNGV in the germline V gene. Here the CDR3 DNA reads TGTGCCAGCAGCTTAAGTGGACGGATGAACTATGGCTACACCTTC. It is translated as CASSLSGRMNYGYTF.

This clonotype was found a few times. The chain couples TRBV20-1 to TRBJ1-2; D uncertain. V dropped 6 bases and J dropped 6 bases, with 14 bases sitting between them. The length of the CDR3 is 12 residues. The germline V gene encodes CDR1 DFQATT and CDR2 SNEGSKA (reference sequence). CDR3 amino acids: CSAEGSEHGYTF. In nucleotides, the CDR3 is TGCAGTGCGGAGGGTTCCGAGCATGGCTACACCTTC.